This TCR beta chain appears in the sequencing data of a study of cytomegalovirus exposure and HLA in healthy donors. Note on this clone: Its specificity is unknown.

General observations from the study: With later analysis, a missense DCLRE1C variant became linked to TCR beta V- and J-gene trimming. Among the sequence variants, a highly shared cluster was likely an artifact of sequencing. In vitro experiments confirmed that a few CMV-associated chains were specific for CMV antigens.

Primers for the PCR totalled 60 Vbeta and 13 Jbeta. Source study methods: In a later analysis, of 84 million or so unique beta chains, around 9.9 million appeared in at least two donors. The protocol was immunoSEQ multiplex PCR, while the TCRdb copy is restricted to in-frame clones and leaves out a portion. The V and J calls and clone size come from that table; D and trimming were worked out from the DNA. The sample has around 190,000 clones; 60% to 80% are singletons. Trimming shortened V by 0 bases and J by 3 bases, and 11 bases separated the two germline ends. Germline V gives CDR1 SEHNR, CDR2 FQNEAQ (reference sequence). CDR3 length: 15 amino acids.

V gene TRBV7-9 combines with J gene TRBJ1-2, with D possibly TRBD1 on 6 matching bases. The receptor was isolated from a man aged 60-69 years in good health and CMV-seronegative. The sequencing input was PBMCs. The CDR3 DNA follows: TGTGCCAGCAGCTTAGCATGGTCAGGGGACTATGGCTACACCTTC. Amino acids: CASSLAWSGDYGYTF.